The entry below gives a single T cell receptor beta chain sequence along with its context. The antigen it binds to is not known. The input lacks base qualities; no much larger clone sits a single base away. This sample was included in a study of T cell responses to AZD1222 COVID-19 vaccine (dated by TCRdb to about 2021). Regarding the study in general: TCR sequencing was performed for 230 to 250 trial participants, of whom about 210 were given two doses of AZD1222 and some 25 were given two doses of MenACWY control vaccine. Enrollment into the trials was organized by age into subgroups of 18-55, 56-69 and 70-plus years, and those subgroups contained roughly 140, 27 and 60 TCR-sequenced participants, respectively.

What the work shows at the level of the full study, not this receptor alone: No day 14 peak-response samples were available, so repertoires were characterized only after the peak T cell response. In the small 56-69-year group, the increase in depth fell short of significance, most likely because of low power. After two AZD1222 doses, spike-specific TCR breadth and depth were significantly higher than at day 0 and than in MenACWY recipients. Conclusions about previously exposed vaccinees were limited because only six AZD1222 recipients were SARS-CoV-2 seropositive at baseline. CD4 TCRs associated with the vaccine covered the entire spike protein, and the dominant responses were in regions 160-218 and 743-854. Epitopes outside the regions mutated in the B.1.351 and B.1.1.7 variants were reportedly recognized by nearly half of the unique spike-specific TCRs. Participants were mostly white British and included more females than males, and it was suggested by the authors that clonal diversity may have been underestimated.

The time point tag for this specimen amounts to: about 28 days (+/-7) after the second vaccine dose. AZD1222 recipients whose second dose came at about 4 weeks and those whose second dose came at about 12 weeks were combined into one group, since spike-specific TCR depth and breadth did not differ between the two schedules. The vaccinee samples were drawn from two UK trials, COV001 and COV002, one of which was a single-blind randomized controlled phase 2/3 trial testing AZD1222 (ChAdOx1 nCoV-19) in healthy adults. For TCRbeta chain sequencing, PBMC samples from trial participants were taken at day 0 and at day 28 after the second dose. Its CDR3 holds 13 amino acids, cysteine through phenylalanine. Solely the CDR3 DNA is kept, with 39 bases framed from the first base. V is clipped by 2 bases and J by 5 bases, and the sequence between their germline boundaries is 9 bases long. CDR1 MRHNA and CDR2 SNTAGT are derived from the germline V gene.

The CDR3 regions of human TCRbeta chains were analyzed by immunosequencing. The authors processed their data as follows. TCRs in the repertoires were matched against a reference library of SARS-CoV-2-specific TCRs that had been generated with the MIRA antigen-specificity platform. Breadth meant the fraction of unique TCRs that were SARS-CoV-2-associated, whereas depth meant the fraction of total T cells that were SARS-CoV-2-associated. Each spike-specific TCR was assigned to its reactive spike region and to a CD4 or CD8 class using the MIRA data. Log10-transformed breadth and depth values were compared by one-way ANOVA with Sidak's multiple comparisons tests. TCRdb retrieved this table from immuneACCESS and kept in-frame rearrangements only. Not all clones are present; in checked studies, unresolved V genes account for under half, and no reason is known for the remainder. V and J calls plus clone size are reproduced from that table; the DNA served to infer D and trimming. The sample profile shows about 120,000 clones; 80% to 95% of them were found once. The top ten constitute about 2.5% of the sample.

This TCR came from an adult who received the AZD1222 COVID-19 vaccine. Sequenced material: peripheral blood, taken 28 days after the second AZD1222 dose. The chain links TRBV6-4 with TRBJ2-5, and possibly TRBD1, on 5 matching bases. CDR3 protein: CASSDQAGETQYF. In nucleotides, the sequence is TGTGCCAGCAGTGACCAGGCAGGGGAGACCCAGTACTTC.